The T cell receptor (beta chain) described here comes from a study of graft-versus-host responses after intestinal transplantation. Overall study context: Transplants given to recipients were multivisceral, liver-intestinal, or isolated intestinal. Anti-thymocyte globulin was used for induction in all recipients, who then took tacrolimus and steroids for around 3 years. General study findings and limits: GvH clones surfaced in recipient marrow, some emerging earlier in ileum or blood.

The length of the CDR3 is 16 residues. Germline values: CDR1 LNHDA, CDR2 SQIVND (reference sequence). The junction had 18 bases not matched to a gene; V was cut back by 9 bases and J by 6 bases. As regards this clone: Its antigen remains unknown. Other DNA sequences in the sample encode the same CDR3.

TCRdb's table, derived via immunoSEQ multiplex PCR, lists solely in-frame clones and lacks some. The data show 80,000 to 95,000 clones, roughly 91% seen once. The receptor's source is a human donor who received an intestinal transplant. The J gene is TRBJ1-2, the V gene TRBV19, with 8 bases lining up with TRBD1. Sequencing was performed on unstimulated CD8+ T cells sorted from spleen or lymph node cells, taken before intestinal transplant. The CDR3 sequence is CASTISGTGGFDGYTF. CDR3 coding DNA: TGTGCCAGCACCATCTCGGGAACAGGGGGGTTCGATGGCTACACCTTC.